This is a list of T cell receptor beta chains from one sample in a study of technical replicates of blood from a handful of donors. Assay used: immunoSEQ multiplex PCR; TCRdb lists only in-frame clones, some missing. This table holds about 83,000 clones, roughly 96% found once. The material sequenced was T cells isolated from PBMCs. The receptor source for this set is a human donor in good health. Each CDR3 is given with its conserved first and last residue. Fields, in order: D gene, J gene, V gene, CDR3 protein. The D gene is left open where the match is weak.

>.|TRBJ2-3|TRBV18
CASSPEKTGASTDTQYF
>.|TRBJ2-7|TRBV19
CASSINTFSYEQYF
>.|TRBJ1-5|TRBV28
CASREGGDSNQPQHF
>.|TRBJ2-7|TRBV30
CAWTGTNYEQYF
>TRBD2|TRBJ2-1|TRBV9
CASSPSGTSGTNEQFF
>.|TRBJ1-2|TRBV10-3
CAISEEKPYGYTF
>TRBD1|TRBJ2-5|TRBV19
CASSINRGLQETQYF
>TRBD1|TRBJ1-1|TRBV28
CASSFTGAVAFF
>TRBD2|TRBJ2-3|TRBV25-1
CASSKRESRTDTQYF
>TRBD1|TRBJ1-1|TRBV11-2
CASSLRGPDGEAFF
>.|TRBJ2-2|TRBV7-2
CASSHPTGLNTGELFF
>.|TRBJ2-7|TRBV7-6
CASSRADSPSYEQYF
>TRBD2|TRBJ2-7|TRBV4-2
CASSQPMTSGTTYEQYF
>.|TRBJ1-1|TRBV28
CASSLPQLGGNTEAFF
>TRBD1|TRBJ1-1|TRBV5-6
CASSPWDRGAAFF
>.|TRBJ2-7|TRBV4-1
CASSPREQQGEQYF
>.|TRBJ2-7|TRBV6-5
CASSYQYEQYF
>TRBD1|TRBJ2-5|TRBV29-1
CSVVRDRGHQTQYF
>.|TRBJ1-4|TRBV9
CASSTAGTTEKLFF
>TRBD1|TRBJ2-2|TRBV4-2
CASSQGQGANTGELFF
>TRBD2|TRBJ2-1|TRBV7-3
CASSFEREVNEQFF
>.|TRBJ2-1|TRBV9
CASSVVGQGDNEQFF
>TRBD2|TRBJ2-3|TRBV2
CAIWATSGLTDTQYF
>.|TRBJ1-1|TRBV15
CATSRDSLIEAFF
>TRBD1|TRBJ1-2|TRBV30
CACGTGGDYGYTF
>.|TRBJ1-1|TRBV14
CASSQHLQGNTEAFF
>.|TRBJ2-2|TRBV9
CASSAGGYNTGELFF
>.|TRBJ1-4|TRBV4-2
CASSSASEKLFF
>TRBD2|TRBJ2-3|TRBV4-2
CASSYLAGGSTDTQYF
>TRBD1|TRBJ2-1|TRBV18
CASSPSTGGRYNEQFF
>TRBD1|TRBJ2-5|TRBV10-2
CASSEGTGIKTQYF
>.|TRBJ1-1|TRBV30
CAQTGNTEAFF
>.|TRBJ1-2|TRBV30
CAWSVQNRNYGYTF
>.|TRBJ2-7|TRBV27
CASSSLRDWEQYF
>.|TRBJ2-3|TRBV7-9
CASSLVPGEISTDTQYF
>TRBD1|TRBJ1-4|TRBV23-1
CASSRTGGTNEKLFF
>.|TRBJ2-1|TRBV6-5
CASGGSSYNEQFF
>.|TRBJ2-4|TRBV7-9
CASSLRDSSIQYF
>.|TRBJ1-1|TRBV27
CASSEPNTEAFF
>.|TRBJ1-5|TRBV28
CASHGVGVNQPQHF
>.|TRBJ2-7|TRBV7-2
CASSPRRGVSYEQYF
>TRBD1|TRBJ1-3|TRBV13
CASSQTGEGGNTIYF
>.|TRBJ2-2|TRBV27
CASSLWLPPTGELFF